This T cell receptor (beta chain) was captured in a study of T cell repertoires in cytomegalovirus infection. Whole-study context: Alongside well-studied HLA-B-restricted CMV epitopes, recently identified HLA-C-restricted CMV epitopes were also used. CMV infection plus the matching HLA type was flagged by public TCR beta signatures.

TCRdb reanalysed the reads using MiXCR and keeps one entry per CDR3 protein. The sample shows about 920,000 distinct CDR3 sequences, roughly 30% of them seen only once. Points on this clonotype: Its specificity is not known.

Overall study findings and caveats: The cumulative frequency of public TCR beta families distinguished individuals who carried CMV together with the relevant HLA.

In germline, CDR1 is ENHRY, CDR2 SYGVKD. The CDR3 is made up of 18 amino acids. V dropped 3 bases and J dropped 7; count of bases not matched to a gene: 18. This receptor was identified in a human donor in good health (CMV status not recorded). Some clones in this sample may be carry-over from other donors' samples. The chain carries TRBV10-3 and TRBJ2-1, with 7 bases that match TRBD2. The sample consisted of cultured CD8+ T cells from PBMCs, taken from culture after CMV antigen stimulation. The CDR3 coding sequence is TGTGCCATCAGTGACCCCGGGGGGAGGTCCTTAATACGGAATGAGCAGTTCTTC. Translated: CAISDPGGRSLIRNEQFF.